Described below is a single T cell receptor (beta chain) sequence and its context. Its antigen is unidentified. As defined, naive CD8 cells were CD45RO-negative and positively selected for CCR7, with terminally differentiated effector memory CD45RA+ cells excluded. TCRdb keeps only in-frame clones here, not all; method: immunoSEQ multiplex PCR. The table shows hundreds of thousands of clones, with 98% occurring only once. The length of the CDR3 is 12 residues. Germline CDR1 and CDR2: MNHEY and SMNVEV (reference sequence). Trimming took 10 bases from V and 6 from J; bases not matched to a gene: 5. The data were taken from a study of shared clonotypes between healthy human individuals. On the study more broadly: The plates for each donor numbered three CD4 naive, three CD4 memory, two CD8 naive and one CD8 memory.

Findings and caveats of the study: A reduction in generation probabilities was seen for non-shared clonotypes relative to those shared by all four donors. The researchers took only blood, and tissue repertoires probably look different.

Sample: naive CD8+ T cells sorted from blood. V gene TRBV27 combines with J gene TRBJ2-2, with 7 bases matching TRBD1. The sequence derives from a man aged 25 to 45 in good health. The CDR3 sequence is CATTQGAGELFF. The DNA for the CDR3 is TGTGCCACTACTCAGGGGGCCGGGGAGCTGTTTTTT.